Listed below are T cell receptor beta chains from one sample, sequenced in a study of blood T cell repertoires in COVID-19. TCRdb's table, derived via immunoSEQ multiplex PCR, lists solely in-frame clones and lacks some. The table includes under 130,000 clones, 89% detected once. The sample consisted of peripheral blood. Source of these receptors: a woman aged 55-75 years with acute or convalescent COVID-19. Both conserved end residues are part of each CDR3. A D gene is named only where the DNA matches it firmly. Size is stated for part of the rows, as once, few or many counts, or as a class when the clone is expanded.

D gene | clone size | J gene | V gene | CDR3 DNA | CDR3 protein
TRBD1 | NA | TRBJ1-4 | TRBV28 | TGTGCCAGCAGTTCCATCGGGACAGCTAATGAAAAACTGTTTTTT | CASSSIGTANEKLFF
NA | few | TRBJ2-1 | TRBV6-6 | TGTGCCAGCAGTTACAGTCAGATTTACAATGAGCAGTTCTTC | CASSYSQIYNEQFF
NA | once | TRBJ2-5 | TRBV10-1 | TGCGCCAGCAGCCGGGACTACCAAGAGACCCAGTACTTC | CASSRDYQETQYF
NA | once | TRBJ1-1 | TRBV19 | TGTGCCAGTAGTATGAGGGAGAACACTGAAGCTTTCTTT | CASSMRENTEAFF
TRBD2 | NA | TRBJ2-7 | TRBV11-2 | TGTGCCAGCAGCTCGGGACTAGCGGGAGTTACCGAGCAGTACTTC | CASSSGLAGVTEQYF
TRBD1 | NA | TRBJ1-5 | TRBV19 | TGTGCCAGTAGTATAGATGGGGCGCTGCGACAGGGCAGAAATCAGCCCCAGCATTTT | CASSIDGALRQGRNQPQHF
NA | NA | TRBJ1-4 | TRBV5-1 | TGCGCCAGCAGCCCACAGGGATCGAGGGAAAAACTGTTTTTT | CASSPQGSREKLFF
NA | NA | TRBJ1-1 | TRBV6-1 | TGTGCCAGCAGTGAAGCACAGATGAACACTGAAGCTTTCTTT | CASSEAQMNTEAFF
TRBD1 | NA | TRBJ1-3 | TRBV3-1/TRBV3-2 | TGTGCCAGCAGCCACGGGACAGGCTCTGGAAACACCATATATTTT | CASSHGTGSGNTIYF
NA | NA | TRBJ1-1 | TRBV10-3 | TGTGCCATCAGTGATAAGACAGCCAACACTGAAGCTTTCTTT | CAISDKTANTEAFF
TRBD1 | NA | TRBJ1-5 | TRBV19 | TGTGCCAGCGCCGAACAGGGGAGAGATCAGCCCCAACATTTT | CASAEQGRDQPQHF
NA | NA | TRBJ1-2 | TRBV12-3/TRBV12-4 | TGTGCCAGCACCCTTGACAGATTGCGTGGCTACACCTTC | CASTLDRLRGYTF
NA | NA | TRBJ2-3 | TRBV6-1 | TGTGCCAGCAGTGAAGTAGTGGGCAGGGCCACAGATACGCAGTATTTT | CASSEVVGRATDTQYF
TRBD2 | NA | TRBJ2-1 | TRBV9 | TGTGCCAGCAGCGTACAAGCGGGAGGGCCGGATGAGCAGTTCTTC | CASSVQAGGPDEQFF
NA | few | TRBJ1-3 | TRBV4-1 | TGCGCCAGCAGCCAAGAGGTGTTTGACGAGCGGCTGAATTCTGGAAACACCATATATTTT | CASSQEVFDERLNSGNTIYF
NA | NA | TRBJ2-3 | TRBV28 | TGTGCCAGCAGCACCGGGAGTTTAAGCACAGATACGCAGTATTTT | CASSTGSLSTDTQYF
NA | NA | TRBJ2-7 | TRBV2 | TGTGCCACTCGACAGGTCTACGAGCAGTACTTC | CATRQVYEQYF
NA | NA | TRBJ2-2 | TRBV7-3 | TGTGCCAGCAGCCAAGCGAGCCAGACCGGGGAGCTGTTTTTT | CASSQASQTGELFF
TRBD1 | NA | TRBJ2-5 | TRBV5-1 | TGCGCCAGCAGCTTGTTTGGGGGACAGGGTCGTACAGAGACCCAGTACTTC | CASSLFGGQGRTETQYF
TRBD1 | NA | TRBJ2-2 | TRBV19 | TGTGCCAGTCAAACAGGGGCTCGATACACCGGGGAGCTGTTTTTT | CASQTGARYTGELFF
NA | NA | TRBJ1-1 | TRBV20-1 | TGCAGTGCTAGATTTGTCTCCGAAGCTTTCTTT | CSARFVSEAFF
TRBD1 | NA | TRBJ2-1 | TRBV9 | TGTGCCAGCAGCGTAGGATCGGGGTGGGACAGACTCTTCTCCTACAATGAGCAGTTCTTC | CASSVGSGWDRLFSYNEQFF
TRBD2 | NA | TRBJ2-4 | TRBV11-2 | TGTGCCAGCAGCAGGCTTGGGACTAGCGCGAGAAACATTCAGTACTTC | CASSRLGTSARNIQYF
NA | NA | TRBJ1-2 | TRBV19 | TGTGCCAGTAGTATGGACAGAATCTATGGCTACACCTTC | CASSMDRIYGYTF
TRBD1 | NA | TRBJ2-3 | TRBV28 | TGTGCCAGCAGTTGGGACAGGTTTAGCACAGATACGCAGTATTTT | CASSWDRFSTDTQYF
TRBD1 | NA | TRBJ2-1 | TRBV7-2 | TGTGCCAGCAGCTTAGCGGGACAGTACAATGAGCAGTTCTTC | CASSLAGQYNEQFF
TRBD1 | NA | TRBJ2-7 | TRBV6-5 | TGTGCCAGCATTCGCTCGGGACAGAGCTCCTACGAGCAGTACTTC | CASIRSGQSSYEQYF
NA | NA | TRBJ2-3 | TRBV5-4 | TGTGCCAGCAGCTGGGGGGGCGGCACAGATACGCAGTATTTT | CASSWGGGTDTQYF
NA | NA | TRBJ1-6 | TRBV7-3 | TGTGCCAGCAGCCCATCAGGGAACAATTCACCCCTCCACTTT | CASSPSGNNSPLHF
TRBD2 | few | TRBJ2-5 | TRBV18 | TGTGCCAGCTCACCACCGGCTAGCGGGAGTCAGACCCAGTACTTC | CASSPPASGSQTQYF
NA | NA | TRBJ1-1 | TRBV6-1 | TGTGCCAGCAGTGACGAAATTCAGGGTAACACTGAAGCTTTCTTT | CASSDEIQGNTEAFF
NA | NA | TRBJ2-2 | TRBV9 | TGTGCCAGCAGCGTCCCTTCCGGGGAGCTGTTTTTT | CASSVPSGELFF
TRBD1 | NA | TRBJ2-3 | TRBV29-1 | TGCAGCGCGGACAGGGGATCAGTTTCAGGAGATACGCAGTATTTT | CSADRGSVSGDTQYF
TRBD2 | once | TRBJ2-7 | TRBV19 | TGTGCCAGTAGTATGGGAGCTGAGGGAGGGCGAAACGAGCAGTACTTC | CASSMGAEGGRNEQYF
TRBD1 | NA | TRBJ2-1 | TRBV4-1 | TGCGCCAGCAGCCAAGGACAGGGAGACAATGAGCAGTTCTTC | CASSQGQGDNEQFF
TRBD1 | NA | TRBJ1-6 | TRBV27 | TGTGCCAGCAGTGACCCAGGGGGGACCTATAATTCACCCCTCCACTTT | CASSDPGGTYNSPLHF
NA | once | TRBJ2-1 | TRBV7-7 | TGTGCTAGCAGCCGCGGGGTCTCCTACAATGAGCAGTTCTTC | CASSRGVSYNEQFF